The TCR beta chain described here comes from a study of blood T cell repertoires in COVID-19. Study context: Whether acute or convalescent, the COVID-19 samples came from the United States, Italy and Spain. PBMCs, B-cell-depleted T cells, or T cells were the source of the cDNA or gDNA that made up the material.

CDR3 size: 13 residues. Per the germline V gene, CDR1 is SGHVS and CDR2 is FQNEAQ. The ends lost 5 bases at V and 4 bases at J; junction bases unmatched: 5. Study processing details: Amplification from reference gene primers served as the basis for estimated nucleated cell counts. The protocol was immunoSEQ multiplex PCR, while the TCRdb copy is restricted to in-frame clones and leaves out a portion. V, J and clone size are taken as reported in that table, and D and trimming were inferred from the DNA itself. The sample lists approximately 210,000 clones, over 65% occurring once. The chain is built from TRBV7-8 and TRBJ2-7; 7 bases match TRBD2. The clonotype was recovered from a woman aged 70-85 years with active or convalescent COVID-19. Material: peripheral blood. CDR3 bases: TGTGCCAGCAGCCTTAGCGGGCGATACGAGCAGTACTTC. This gives the protein CASSLSGRYEQYF.